A selection of T cell receptor beta chains follows, all from one sample in a study of tissue-resident memory T cells in lung cancer. TCRdb independently ran MiXCR on the reads; one entry per CDR3 protein. The sample holds 300 to 350 distinct CDR3 sequences; 15% to 20% are singletons and the top ten take about 65%. Sequenced material: CD103+ CD8+ T cells from lung tumor tissue. These TCRs come from a human donor with treatment-naive lung cancer (subtype not recorded). Both conserved end residues are part of each CDR3. The order of the fields is J gene, clone size, V gene, D gene, CDR3 protein, CDR3 DNA. D genes are given only for firm matches. Only part of the rows carry a size: once, few, many, or a class if the clone is expanded.

TRBJ2-7,large,TRBV6-2/TRBV6-3,TRBD2,CASSWEGPYEQYF,TGTGCCAGCAGTTGGGAGGGCCCCTACGAGCAGTACTTC
TRBJ2-1,medium-sized,TRBV7-7,TRBD2,CASSLAPASGGGADEQFF,TGTGCCAGCAGCTTAGCGCCGGCTAGCGGGGGGGGCGCGGATGAGCAGTTCTTC
TRBJ2-1,large,TRBV7-2,TRBD2,CASSLTSGPYNEQFF,TGTGCCAGCAGCTTAACTAGCGGGCCATACAATGAGCAGTTCTTC
TRBJ2-2,medium-sized,TRBV27,-,CASERPNTGELFF,TGTGCCAGCGAGAGACCGAACACCGGGGAGCTGTTTTTT
TRBJ2-7,large,TRBV28,-,CASTLEFSYEQYF,TGTGCCAGCACCTTAGAGTTTTCCTACGAGCAGTACTTC
TRBJ2-1,hyperexpanded,TRBV28,-,CASSPHNEQFF,TGTGCCAGCAGTCCCCACAATGAGCAGTTCTTC
TRBJ2-1,-,TRBV20-1,TRBD2,CSARLAGALRFEQFF,TGCAGTGCTAGACTAGCGGGAGCCTTAAGGTTCGAGCAGTTCTTC
TRBJ2-6,medium-sized,TRBV4-2,-,CASSQEGGTGANVLTF,TGTGCCAGCAGCCAAGAGGGGGGTACTGGGGCCAACGTCCTGACTTTC
TRBJ2-1,-,TRBV5-5,-,CASTNQTSMYLCASSPHNEQFF,-
TRBJ2-7,large,TRBV4-3,-,CASSQVQGGSYEQYF,TGCGCCAGCAGCCAAGTCCAAGGGGGTTCCTACGAGCAGTACTTC
TRBJ1-5,hyperexpanded,TRBV28,-,CASSPDTAQHF,TGTGCCAGCAGTCCCGACACGGCCCAGCATTTT
TRBJ2-7,few,TRBV27,TRBD2,CASSAGAYEQYF,TGTGCCAGCAGTGCGGGAGCCTACGAGCAGTACTTC
TRBJ2-2,medium-sized,TRBV12-3/TRBV12-4,TRBD2,CASSLRLAANTGELFF,TGTGCCAGCAGTTTACGACTAGCGGCTAACACCGGGGAGCTGTTTTTT
TRBJ2-1,few,TRBV7-9,-,CASSPRGGTARYNEQFF,TGTGCCAGCAGCCCCAGGGGCGGGACGGCCCGATACAATGAGCAGTTCTTC
TRBJ1-1,medium-sized,TRBV7-6,-,CASWGEGTEAFF,TGTGCCAGCTGGGGGGAGGGAACTGAAGCTTTCTTT
TRBJ2-1,large,TRBV10-3,-,CAISGTSPYNEQFF,TGTGCCATCAGTGGAACTAGCCCCTACAATGAGCAGTTCTTC
TRBJ1-1,hyperexpanded,TRBV13,-,CASSLISEAFF,TGTGCCAGCAGCTTAATCTCTGAAGCTTTCTTT
TRBJ2-7,-,TRBV6-5,-,CASSFRPPPYEQYF,TGTGCCAGCAGTTTTCGGCCCCCTCCCTACGAGCAGTACTTC
TRBJ2-1,medium-sized,TRBV6-5,-,CASSSGYNEQFF,TGTGCCAGCAGTTCAGGTTACAATGAGCAGTTCTTC
TRBJ2-1,few,TRBV24-1,TRBD1,CATRPGQGFNEQFF,TGTGCCACCAGACCGGGACAGGGTTTTAATGAGCAGTTCTTC
TRBJ1-5,hyperexpanded,TRBV7-2,-,CASSLIRVGGNQPQHF,TGTGCCAGCAGCTTAATCCGGGTGGGGGGAAATCAGCCCCAGCATTTT
TRBJ2-1,few,TRBV7-3,TRBD2,CASSPVAGGLLYEQFF,TGTGCCAGCAGCCCCGTAGCGGGAGGGTTGTTGTATGAGCAGTTCTTC
TRBJ1-1,medium-sized,TRBV6-5,-,CASSYFGDTEAFF,TGTGCCAGCAGTTACTTTGGGGACACTGAAGCTTTCTTT
TRBJ2-1,large,TRBV4-1,TRBD2,CASRVVAGGNEQFF,TGCGCCAGCAGGGTTGTAGCGGGAGGCAATGAGCAGTTCTTC
TRBJ2-1,large,TRBV7-8,TRBD2,CASRFLSGSLDEQFF,TGTGCCAGCCGATTTCTTAGCGGGAGTCTTGATGAGCAGTTCTTC
TRBJ2-7,-,TRBV7-9,TRBD1,CAGSDRVGYEQYF,TGTGCCGGCAGCGACAGGGTTGGGTACGAGCAGTACTTC
TRBJ2-7,few,TRBV30,TRBD1,CAWRSRTGWHEQYF,TGTGCCTGGAGGAGCCGGACAGGGTGGCACGAGCAGTACTTC
TRBJ1-6,large,TRBV27,TRBD1,CASSSTGGLLHF,TGTGCCAGCAGTTCTACAGGGGGTCTCCTCCACTTT
TRBJ1-1,-,TRBV28,-,CASSPHNEAFF,TGTGCCAGCAGTCCCCACAATGAAGCTTTCTTT
TRBJ2-5,-,TRBV7-9,TRBD1,CASSAPGGTGVVETQYF,TGTGCCAGCAGCGCTCCGGGGGGGACAGGGGTGGTCGAGACCCAGTACTTC
TRBJ2-1,few,TRBV4-3,TRBD2,CASSQGAGAPVEQFF,TGCGCCAGCAGCCAAGGAGCGGGAGCCCCCGTTGAGCAGTTCTTC
TRBJ1-1,large,TRBV5-1,TRBD1,CASSPRQGVDTEAFF,TGTGCCAGCAGCCCCCGACAGGGGGTGGACACTGAAGCTTTCTTT
TRBJ2-1,medium-sized,TRBV5-4,-,CASSLDGSYNEQFF,TGTGCCAGCAGCTTGGACGGGTCCTACAATGAGCAGTTCTTC
TRBJ2-1,few,TRBV3-1,-,CASSQVGGGVNEQFF,TGTGCCAGCAGCCAAGTTGGAGGGGGGGTTAATGAGCAGTTCTTC
TRBJ1-1,large,TRBV2,TRBD1,CASEDRGYTNTEAFF,TGTGCCAGCGAGGACAGGGGATATACGAACACTGAAGCTTTCTTT
TRBJ2-7,-,TRBV7-9,TRBD2,CASSLAPWQAGEGEQYF,TGTGCCAGCAGCTTAGCGCCTTGGCAAGCGGGAGAGGGGGAGCAGTACTTC
TRBJ1-2,-,TRBV6-5,-,CASSYQGGDYGYTF,TGTGCCAGCAGTTACCAGGGAGGAGACTATGGCTACACCTTC
TRBJ1-1,few,TRBV20-1,-,CSAPYETWAKIENTEAFF,TGCAGTGCTCCTTACGAGACGTGGGCGAAGATCGAGAACACTGAAGCTTTCTTT
TRBJ2-7,large,TRBV24-1,-,CATSDKRDEQYF,TGTGCCACCAGTGATAAGAGGGACGAGCAGTACTTC
TRBJ2-5,medium-sized,TRBV4-3,-,CASSQDGGGRETQYF,TGCGCCAGCAGCCAAGATGGCGGGGGCAGGGAGACCCAGTACTTC
TRBJ2-3,-,TRBV7-8,-,CASLPYGMGTDTQYF,TGTGCCAGCCTGCCCTACGGGATGGGCACAGATACGCAGTATTTT
TRBJ2-5,-,TRBV27,TRBD1,CASGWTGPETQYF,TGTGCCAGCGGCTGGACAGGGCCTGAGACCCAGTACTTC
TRBJ2-7,medium-sized,TRBV7-6,-,CASSLASDRSYEQYF,TGTGCCAGCAGCTTAGCAAGCGACCGCTCCTACGAGCAGTACTTC
TRBJ1-1,-,TRBV4-3,-,CASSQGRGAPTEAFF,TGCGCCAGCAGCCAAGGGAGGGGCGCACCCACTGAAGCTTTCTTT
TRBJ2-3,medium-sized,TRBV12-3/TRBV12-4,TRBD1,CASSLPAGTGALTDTQYF,TGTGCCAGCAGTCTACCAGCCGGGACAGGGGCCCTCACAGATACGCAGTATTTT
TRBJ2-7,-,TRBV29-1,-,CSAREGAYEQYF,TGCAGCGCCCGGGAAGGGGCCTACGAGCAGTACTTC
TRBJ2-3,medium-sized,TRBV7-8,-,CASSLLGGQDTQYF,TGTGCCAGCAGCCTCCTGGGGGGCCAAGATACGCAGTATTTT
TRBJ1-2,medium-sized,TRBV2,-,CASSDGTRDNGYTF,TGTGCCAGCAGTGATGGGACCCGCGACAATGGCTACACCTTC